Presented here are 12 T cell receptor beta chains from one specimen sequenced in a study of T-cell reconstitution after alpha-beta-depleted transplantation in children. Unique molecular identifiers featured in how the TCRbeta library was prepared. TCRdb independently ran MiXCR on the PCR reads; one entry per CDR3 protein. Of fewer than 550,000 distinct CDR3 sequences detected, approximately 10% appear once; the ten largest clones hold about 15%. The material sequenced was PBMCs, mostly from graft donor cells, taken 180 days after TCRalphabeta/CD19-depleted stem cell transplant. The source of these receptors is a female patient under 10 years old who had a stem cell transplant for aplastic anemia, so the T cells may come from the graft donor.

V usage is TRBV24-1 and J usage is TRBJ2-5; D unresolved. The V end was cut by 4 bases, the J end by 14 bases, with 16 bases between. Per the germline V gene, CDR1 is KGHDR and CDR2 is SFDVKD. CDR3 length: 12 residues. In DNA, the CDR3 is TGTGCCACCAGTGACTACAACGGTAGCTTCTACTTC. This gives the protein CATSDYNGSFYF.

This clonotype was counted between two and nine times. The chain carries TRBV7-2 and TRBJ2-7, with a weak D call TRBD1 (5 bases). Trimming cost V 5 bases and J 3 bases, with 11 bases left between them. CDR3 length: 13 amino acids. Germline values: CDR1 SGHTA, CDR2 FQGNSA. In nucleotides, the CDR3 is TGTGCCAGCAGCGCCATGGACAACTACGAGCAGTACGTC. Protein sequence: CASSAMDNYEQYV.

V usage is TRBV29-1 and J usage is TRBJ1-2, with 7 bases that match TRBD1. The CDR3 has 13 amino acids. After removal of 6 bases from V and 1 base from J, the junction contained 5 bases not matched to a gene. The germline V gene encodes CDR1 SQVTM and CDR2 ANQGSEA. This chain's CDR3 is CSVGDSLNYGYTF. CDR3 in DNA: TGCAGCGTGGGGGACAGCCTTAACTATGGCTACACCTTC.

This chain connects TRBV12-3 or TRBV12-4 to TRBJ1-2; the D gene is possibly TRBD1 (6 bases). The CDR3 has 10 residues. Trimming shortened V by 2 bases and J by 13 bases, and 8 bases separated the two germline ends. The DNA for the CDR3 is TGTGCCAGCAGTTTAACGGGGGCCACCTTC. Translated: CASSLTGATF.

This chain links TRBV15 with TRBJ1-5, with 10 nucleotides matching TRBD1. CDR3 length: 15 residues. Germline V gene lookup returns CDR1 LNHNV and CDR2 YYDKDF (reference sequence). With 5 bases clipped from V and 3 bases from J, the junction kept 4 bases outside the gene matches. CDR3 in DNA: TGTGCCACCAGCCGAGGGACAGGGGACAATCAGCCCCAGCATTTT. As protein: CATSRGTGDNQPQHF.

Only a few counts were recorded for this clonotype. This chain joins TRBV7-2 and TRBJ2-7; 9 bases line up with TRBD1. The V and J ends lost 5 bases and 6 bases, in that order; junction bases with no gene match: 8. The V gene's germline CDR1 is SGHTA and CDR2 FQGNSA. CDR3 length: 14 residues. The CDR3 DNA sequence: TGTGCCAGCAGCCTCGGGACAGGGTCGGGCGAGCAGTACTTC. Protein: CASSLGTGSGEQYF.

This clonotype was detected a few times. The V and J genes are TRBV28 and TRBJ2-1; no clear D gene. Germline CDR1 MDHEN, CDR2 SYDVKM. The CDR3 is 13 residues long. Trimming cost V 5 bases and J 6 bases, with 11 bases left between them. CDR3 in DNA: TGTGCCAGCAGTCTTCACGGGCTCAATGAGCAGTTCTTC. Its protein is CASSLHGLNEQFF.

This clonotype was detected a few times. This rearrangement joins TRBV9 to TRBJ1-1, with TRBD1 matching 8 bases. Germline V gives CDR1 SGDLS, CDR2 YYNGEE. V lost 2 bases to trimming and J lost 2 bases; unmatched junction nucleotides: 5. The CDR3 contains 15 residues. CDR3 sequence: CASSVRTGPNTEAFF. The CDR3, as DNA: TGTGCCAGCAGCGTGAGGACAGGGCCCAACACTGAAGCTTTCTTT.

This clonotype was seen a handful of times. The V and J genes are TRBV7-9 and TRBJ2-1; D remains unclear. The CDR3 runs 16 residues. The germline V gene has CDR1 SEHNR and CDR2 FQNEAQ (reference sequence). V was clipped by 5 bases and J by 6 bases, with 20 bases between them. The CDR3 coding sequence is TGTGCCAGCAGCGCTTATATCCAGAGTCTGGGCAATGAGCAGTTCTTC. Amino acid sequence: CASSAYIQSLGNEQFF.

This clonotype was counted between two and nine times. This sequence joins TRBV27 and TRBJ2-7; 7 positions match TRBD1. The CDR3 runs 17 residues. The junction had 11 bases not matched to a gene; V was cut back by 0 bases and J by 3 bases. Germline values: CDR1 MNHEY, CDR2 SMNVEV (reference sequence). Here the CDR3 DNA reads TGTGCCAGCAGTTTATCTCCTCGGCGGACAGGAGTCTACGAGCAGTACTTC. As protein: CASSLSPRRTGVYEQYF.

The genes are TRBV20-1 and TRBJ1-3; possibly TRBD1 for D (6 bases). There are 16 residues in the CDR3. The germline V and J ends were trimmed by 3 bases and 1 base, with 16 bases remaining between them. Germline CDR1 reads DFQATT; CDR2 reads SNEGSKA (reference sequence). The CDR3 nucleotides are TGCAGTGCTAGTCGGGGGCCCCTAAGTTCTGGAAACACCATATATTTT. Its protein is CSASRGPLSSGNTIYF.

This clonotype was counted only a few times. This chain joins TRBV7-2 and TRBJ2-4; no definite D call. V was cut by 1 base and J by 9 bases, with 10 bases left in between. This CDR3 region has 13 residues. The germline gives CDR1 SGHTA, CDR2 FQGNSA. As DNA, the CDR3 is TGTGCCAGCAGCTTAGGGGTGGAGACCATTCAGTACTTC. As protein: CASSLGVETIQYF.